This is a list of T cell receptor beta chains from one sample in a study of CD8+CD57+ T cells in acquired aplastic anemia. TCRdb reprocessed the reads via MiXCR and lists one record per CDR3 protein. The sample carries hundreds of thousands of distinct CDR3 sequences, almost 50% recorded once. The sequencing sample was made of sorted CD4+, CD8+, or CD8+CD57+ T cells (not recorded which) from PBMCs. The receptor set was obtained from a human donor with aplastic anemia. The CDR3 runs from the conserved cysteine through the conserved F or W. D genes are given only for firm matches. Size is omitted from some rows. Given values are once, few, many or a class for expanded clones.

size | J | D | V | DNA | CDR3
many | TRBJ1-3 | NA | TRBV7-2 | TGTGCCAGCAGCTCTCAGAGCTCTGGAAACACCATATATTTT | CASSSQSSGNTIYF
few | TRBJ1-1 | TRBD1 | TRBV11-3 | TGTGCCAGCAGCTACGGGACAGGGATGAACACTGAAGCTTTCTTT | CASSYGTGMNTEAFF
NA | TRBJ2-1 | TRBD2 | TRBV7-3 | TGTGCCGGCAGCTCGACGGGACTAGCGGGGGGATACAATGAGCAGTTCTTC | CAGSSTGLAGGYNEQFF
many | TRBJ1-4 | TRBD1 | TRBV10-2 | TGCGCCAGCAGTAATGAAGACAGGGCTAATGAAAAACTGTTTTTT | CASSNEDRANEKLFF
NA | TRBJ1-5 | NA | TRBV19 | TGTGCCAGTAGTATTTGGTCGAGTGACCAGCCCCAGCATTTT | CASSIWSSDQPQHF
NA | TRBJ2-1 | NA | TRBV28 | TGTGCCAGCAGTTTATGGGAGGGGTGGACCTACAATGAGCAGTTCTTC | CASSLWEGWTYNEQFF
NA | TRBJ2-7 | TRBD2 | TRBV19 | TGTGCCAGCAGACTAGCGGGTACCTACGAGCAGTACTTC | CASRLAGTYEQYF
many | TRBJ2-7 | NA | TRBV6-1 | TGTGCCAGCAGTTGGGACCACCCATACGAGCAGTACTTC | CASSWDHPYEQYF
many | TRBJ2-3 | NA | TRBV5-1 | TGCGCCAGCAGCTTGGGGCCCAGGCCCAACGCTAGAGATACGCAGTATTTT | CASSLGPRPNARDTQYF
NA | TRBJ1-4 | TRBD1 | TRBV7-2 | TGTGCCAGCAGCCGACAGGGTTCCTCTGAAAAACTGTTTTTT | CASSRQGSSEKLFF
many | TRBJ1-4 | TRBD1 | TRBV7-9 | TGTGCCAGCAGCTCCGGGACAGGGCTTAGGGAAAAACTGTTTTTT | CASSSGTGLREKLFF
NA | TRBJ2-7 | NA | TRBV19 | TGTGCCAGTAGGAGGGAAGTGGGCTACGAGCAGTACTTC | CASRREVGYEQYF
NA | TRBJ2-7 | TRBD2 | TRBV7-9 | TGTGCCAGCTGGTTGTTGGGAGGGGAGGCCTACGAGCAGTACTTC | CASWLLGGEAYEQYF
many | TRBJ2-7 | TRBD1 | TRBV6-1 | TGTGCCAGCAGCCGGGACAGGTACTCTTACGAGCAGTACTTC | CASSRDRYSYEQYF
NA | TRBJ1-2 | NA | TRBV20-1 | TGCAGTGCTAGATGGGGGAGTGGCTACACCTTC | CSARWGSGYTF
NA | TRBJ1-1 | NA | TRBV19 | TGTGCCAGTAGTATCGCACGCTCGGCCCCTTTCTCTGAAGCTTTCTTT | CASSIARSAPFSEAFF
NA | TRBJ1-1 | NA | TRBV29-1 | TGCAGCGTTGAGGGGTTTCGAACAGTTCGGGGGACTGAAGCTTTCTTT | CSVEGFRTVRGTEAFF
NA | TRBJ2-6 | NA | TRBV20-1 | TGCAGTGCTATGAGGGTCCTGTCTTTC | CSAMRVLSF
NA | TRBJ1-2 | NA | TRBV11-2 | TGTGCCAGCAGCTTAGATCCAGGGAGAATCTATGGCTACACCTTC | CASSLDPGRIYGYTF
NA | TRBJ1-4 | TRBD1 | TRBV7-8 | TGTGCCAGCAGCCGGACAGGGGGAGAAAAACTGTTTTTT | CASSRTGGEKLFF
NA | TRBJ1-6 | TRBD1 | TRBV20-1 | TGCAGTGCTAGCCCTGGGACAGGGGAGTATTCACCCCTCCACTTT | CSASPGTGEYSPLHF
many | TRBJ2-7 | NA | TRBV19 | TGTGCCAGTAAAAAGGGCGGCGATTACGAGCAGTACTTC | CASKKGGDYEQYF
NA | TRBJ1-1 | TRBD1 | TRBV10-3 | TGTGCCATCAGGGACGAGACAGGGGAGACTGAAGCTTTCTTT | CAIRDETGETEAFF
NA | TRBJ1-2 | NA | TRBV19 | TGTGCCAGTAGTATAATGTCTTTAGGGGGGAATGGCTACACCTTC | CASSIMSLGGNGYTF
NA | TRBJ2-2 | NA | TRBV10-3 | TGTGCCATCAGGGACAGCCTAAACACCGGGGAGCTGTTTTTT | CAIRDSLNTGELFF
few | TRBJ1-6 | NA | TRBV5-4 | TGTGCCAGCAGCCCGCTAAATTCACCCCTCCACTTT | CASSPLNSPLHF
NA | TRBJ1-2 | TRBD1 | TRBV15 | TGTGCCACCAGCTATGGGACAGGGCTAAACTATGGCTACACCTTC | CATSYGTGLNYGYTF
many | TRBJ1-3 | TRBD1 | TRBV19 | TGTGCCAGTAGTATCGGGACAGGTGGAAACACCATATATTTT | CASSIGTGGNTIYF
once | TRBJ1-1 | TRBD1 | TRBV24-1 | TGTGCCACCAGGGACAGGGGGAACACTGAAGCTTTCTTT | CATRDRGNTEAFF
many | TRBJ2-5 | NA | TRBV15 | TGTGCCACCAGCAGAGTCGGGGGGCGCCAAGAGACCCAGTACTTC | CATSRVGGRQETQYF
many | TRBJ2-6 | NA | TRBV19 | TGTGCCAGTAGTATAATCGGGGCTGGGGCCAACGTCCTGACTTTC | CASSIIGAGANVLTF
many | TRBJ2-3 | TRBD2 | TRBV6-4 | TGTGCCAGCAGTGACTCCACTAGCGGGGACACAGATACGCAGTATTTT | CASSDSTSGDTDTQYF
many | TRBJ2-6 | NA | TRBV7-3 | TGTGCCAGCAGCCGGACCCCGGCCAGCTCTGGGGCCAACGTCCTGACTTTC | CASSRTPASSGANVLTF
NA | TRBJ2-5 | TRBD1 | TRBV20-1 | TGCAGTGCTAGAAACCCGGGACAGGGGGCCCAAGAGACCCAGTACTTC | CSARNPGQGAQETQYF
many | TRBJ1-6 | TRBD1 | TRBV5-1 | TGCGCCACCAGGATCGGGACAGATAATTCACCCCTCCACTTT | CATRIGTDNSPLHF
NA | TRBJ2-7 | TRBD1 | TRBV15 | TGTGCCACCAGCCCGGGACAGGGGGGCGTCGAGCAGTACTTC | CATSPGQGGVEQYF
NA | TRBJ1-2 | NA | TRBV2 | TGTGCCAGCAGTTCCTGGGCCCTTGGCGGGAACTATGGCTACACCTTC | CASSSWALGGNYGYTF
many | TRBJ2-1 | TRBD1 | TRBV13 | TGTGCCAGCAGCGCCGACAGGGCCGGTGAGCAGTTCTTC | CASSADRAGEQFF
NA | TRBJ1-1 | TRBD1 | TRBV12-3/TRBV12-4 | TGTACCAGCAGTTGGGACAGGGGGCGAGCAGCTTTCTTT | CTSSWDRGRAAFF
many | TRBJ2-2 | NA | TRBV11-1 | TGTGCCAGCAGCTTACAGAGCGGGGAGCTGTTTTTT | CASSLQSGELFF
NA | TRBJ1-1 | TRBD1 | TRBV29-1 | TGCAGCGTCGAACAGGGGGTCACTGAAGCTTTCTTT | CSVEQGVTEAFF